One sample yielded the 18 T cell receptor beta chains listed below, sequenced in a study of blood T cell repertoires in COVID-19. The repertoire was sequenced with immunoSEQ multiplex PCR; TCRdb's copy has only in-frame clones and lacks some. This table holds approximately 70,000 clones, 80% to 85% found once. Input material: peripheral blood. All receptors derive from a woman between 55 and 75 years old with acute or convalescent COVID-19.

The chain uses TRBV7-6 and TRBJ1-3; 8 nucleotides agree with TRBD1. After removal of 4 bases from V and 4 bases from J, the junction contained 12 bases not matched to a gene. CDR1 and CDR2 from the germline V gene are SGHVS and FNYEAQ. There are 17 residues in the CDR3. The CDR3 DNA reads TGTGCCAGCAGCTCAGGAGCCGGGTCAGGGGGCGGAAACACCATATATTTT. The encoded protein is CASSSGAGSGGGNTIYF.

About this clone itself: Other DNA variants within this sample encode the same CDR3. This chain connects TRBV12-3 or TRBV12-4 to TRBJ1-5; D ambiguous. The V and J ends lost 1 base and 4 bases respectively, with 5 bases between them. The CDR3 is 13 amino acids. The CDR3 is CASSLGQNQPQHF. CDR3 nucleotide sequence: TGTGCCAGCAGTTTAGGGCAGAATCAGCCCCAGCATTTT.

The gene calls are TRBV7-2 and TRBJ2-3; the D is unclear. The length of the CDR3 is 13 residues. Trimming removed 2 bases at V and 3 bases at J, with 6 bases between. The germline V gene has CDR1 SGHTA and CDR2 FQGNSA. The CDR3 nucleotides read TGTGCCAGCAGCTTACCCCAGACAGATACGCAGTATTTT. Protein sequence: CASSLPQTDTQYF. The full variable domain, in which reference TRBV7-2 and TRBJ2-3 provide the parts outside the CDR3, is GAGVSQSPSNKVTEKGKDVELRCDPISGHTALYWYRQSLGQGLEFLIYFQGNSAPDKSGLPSDRFSAERTGGSVSTLTIQRTQQEDSAVYLCASSLPQTDTQYFGPGTRLTVL.

The count of this clone is one. J is TRBJ1-2 and V is TRBV2; 7 bases fit TRBD1. J was trimmed by 5 bases and V by 6 bases; bases with no gene match: 3. The CDR3 length is 12 residues. Germline CDR1 and CDR2: SNHLY and FYNNEI. The CDR3 loop reads CASRPTGYGYTF. The CDR3 DNA reads as TGTGCCAGCAGGCCGACAGGGTATGGCTACACCTTC.

On this clone itself: This may stem from a read error, because a much larger clone lies one nucleotide away. Distinct nucleotide sequences in the sample also encode this CDR3. J is TRBJ2-2 and V is TRBV10-1, with TRBD1 matching over 8 bases. After removal of 2 bases from V and 5 bases from J, the junction contained 1 base not matched to a gene. Germline values: CDR1 WNHNN, CDR2 SYGVQD (reference sequence). There are 14 residues in the CDR3. For the CDR3, the DNA is TGCGCCAGCAGTGAGACAGGGGGAACCGGGGAGCTGTTTTTT. Translation: CASSETGGTGELFF.

The chain recombines TRBV4-2 with TRBJ1-1; 8 bases map to TRBD1. Unmatched junction bases numbered 5, after V lost 5 bases and J lost 0 bases. The CDR3 has 15 amino acids. Germline-derived CDR1 and CDR2 are LGHNA and YNFKEQ. CDR3 amino acids: CASSGRQGLNTEAFF. The CDR3 DNA follows: TGTGCCAGCAGCGGACGACAGGGGTTGAACACTGAAGCTTTCTTT.

The chain is built from TRBV4-1 and TRBJ1-2, with 12 bases lining up with TRBD1. The CDR3 consists of 19 residues. Trimming at V came to 0 bases and at J to 3 bases, leaving 11 bases not matched to a gene. Germline CDR1 reads MGHRA; CDR2 reads YSYEKL. CDR3 DNA: TGCGCCAGCAGCCAAGATCGGCGGGGGACAGGGGGCTCGCACTATGGCTACACCTTC. Translated: CASSQDRRGTGGSHYGYTF.

The chain uses TRBV5-1 and TRBJ2-4, with TRBD1 matching over 7 bases. The CDR3 has 13 residues. Germline assignment: CDR1 SGHRS and CDR2 YFSETQ. The trim removed 4 bases at V and 6 bases at J, leaving 4 bases unmatched. CDR3 sequence: CASSPGQLNIQYF. The CDR3 DNA is TGCGCCAGCAGCCCGGGACAGTTAAACATTCAGTACTTC.

The chain couples TRBV6-1 to TRBJ1-2, with 9 bases lining up with TRBD1. The CDR3 spans 17 residues. Germline V CDR1 and CDR2: MNHNS, SASEGT. The ends lost 4 bases at V and 2 bases at J; junction bases unmatched: 11. DNA of the CDR3: TGTGCCAGCAGTGGAAGGACAGGGGTAGTGAGAAACTATGGCTACACCTTC. Translation gives CASSGRTGVVRNYGYTF.

DNA of the CDR3: TGCAGCGCTACCACCGGGACAGGGGGGTCCACTAGCAATCAGCCCCAGCATTTT. Its protein product is CSATTGTGGSTSNQPQHF. This chain links TRBV29-1 with TRBJ1-5, with 11 bases matching TRBD1. V was clipped by 7 bases and J by 0 bases; unmatched bases: 14. Germline CDR1 is SQVTM and CDR2 is ANQGSEA. The CDR3 contains 18 residues.

J is TRBJ2-2 and V is TRBV7-9, with 7 bases that match TRBD2. Germline trimming cut 5 bases from V and 0 bases from J; bases unmatched to any gene: 0. This CDR3 is 14 amino acids long. Germline-derived CDR1 and CDR2 are SEHNR and FQNEAQ (reference sequence). Written as DNA, the CDR3 is TGTGCCAGCAGCCGGGAGGCGAACACCGGGGAGCTGTTTTTT. It specifies CASSREANTGELFF.

There are a few counts of this clone. The J gene is TRBJ2-7, the V gene TRBV18, with TRBD1 identical over 10 bases. CDR1 KGHSH and CDR2 LQKENI come from the germline V gene. This CDR3 region has 15 residues. The ends lost 2 bases at V and 2 bases at J; junction bases unmatched: 3. DNA for the CDR3: TGTGCCAGCTCACCAAGGGGACAGGGGACCTACGAGCAGTACTTC. Encoded protein: CASSPRGQGTYEQYF.

J is TRBJ1-4 and V is TRBV4-1, with TRBD1 matching 9 bases. The CDR3 is made up of 16 amino acids. In germline, CDR1 is MGHRA, CDR2 YSYEKL. V gave up 5 bases and J gave up 4 bases; unmatched junction bases: 8. The CDR3 nucleotides read TGCGCCAGCAGCTTTTGGGACAGGGCCGGTAATGAAAAACTGTTTTTT. Translation: CASSFWDRAGNEKLFF.

This sequence joins TRBV9 and TRBJ1-3, with unresolved D. V lost 1 base to trimming and J lost 0 bases, with 8 bases between them. This CDR3 has 15 amino acids. Germline CDR1 and CDR2: SGDLS and YYNGEE. In nucleotides, the CDR3 is TGTGCCAGCAGCGTAAACAGCAACTCTGGAAACACCATATATTTT. Its protein product is CASSVNSNSGNTIYF.

This rearrangement joins TRBV27 to TRBJ2-3; D uncertain. The germline V gene has CDR1 MNHEY and CDR2 SMNVEV (reference sequence). V lost 2 bases, J lost 1 base, and 7 bases lay in between. There are 14 residues in the CDR3. CDR3 sequence (DNA): TGTGCCAGCAGTTTAATTGGAGGCACAGATACGCAGTATTTT. The encoded protein is CASSLIGGTDTQYF.

The chain carries TRBV1 and TRBJ2-2; the table's D gene call, TRBD1, was not cross checked with the DNA. TRBV1 is designated a pseudogene. The CDR3 extends over 17 amino acids. In DNA form, the CDR3 reads TGCACCAGCAGCTCACGGACAGGGGACTGGAACACCGGGGAGCTGTTTTTT. Its translation is CTSSSRTGDWNTGELFF.

The genes are TRBV5-1 and TRBJ1-2; the match to TRBD1 covers 10 bases. CDR1 SGHRS and CDR2 YFSETQ come from the germline V gene. Trimming cost V 4 bases and J 0 bases; bases outside gene matches: 3. The CDR3 has 15 residues. CDR3: CASSQGTGANYGYTF. DNA of the CDR3: TGCGCCAGCAGCCAAGGGACAGGGGCTAACTATGGCTACACCTTC. The full variable domain, in which reference TRBV5-1 and TRBJ1-2 provide the parts outside the CDR3, is KAGVTQTPRYLIKTRGQQVTLSCSPISGHRSVSWYQQTPGQGLQFLFEYFSETQRNKGNFPGRFSGRQFSNSRSEMNVSTLELGDSALYLCASSQGTGANYGYTFGSGTRLTVV.

V and J are TRBV3-1 (or the pseudogene TRBV3-2) and TRBJ2-3; TRBD2 matches at 11 bases. V shed 0 bases and J 3 bases; nucleotides not matched to a gene: 8. The CDR3 spans 18 residues. Looked up from germline, CDR1 is LGHDT and CDR2 is YNNKEL (reference sequence). The CDR3 nucleotides are TGTGCCAGCAGCCAAGATGGGCTAGCGGGGGGCCGAACAGATACGCAGTATTTT. Its translation: CASSQDGLAGGRTDTQYF.